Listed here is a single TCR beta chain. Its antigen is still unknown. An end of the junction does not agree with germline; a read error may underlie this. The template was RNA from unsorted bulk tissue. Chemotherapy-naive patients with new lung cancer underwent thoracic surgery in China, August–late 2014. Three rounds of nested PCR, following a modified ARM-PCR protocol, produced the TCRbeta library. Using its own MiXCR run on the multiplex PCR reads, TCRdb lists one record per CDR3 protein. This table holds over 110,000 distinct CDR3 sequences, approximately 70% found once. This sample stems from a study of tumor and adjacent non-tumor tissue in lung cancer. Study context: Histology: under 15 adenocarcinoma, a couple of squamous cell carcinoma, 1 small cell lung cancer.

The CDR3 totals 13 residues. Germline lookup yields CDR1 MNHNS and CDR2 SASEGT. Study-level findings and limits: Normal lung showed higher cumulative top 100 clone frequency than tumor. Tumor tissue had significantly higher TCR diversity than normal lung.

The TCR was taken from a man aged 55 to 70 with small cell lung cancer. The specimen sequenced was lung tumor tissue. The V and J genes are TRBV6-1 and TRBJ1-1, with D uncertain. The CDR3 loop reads CDSSDRGYTEAFF. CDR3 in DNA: TGTGACAGCAGTGACCGGGGTTACACTGAAGCTTTCTTT.